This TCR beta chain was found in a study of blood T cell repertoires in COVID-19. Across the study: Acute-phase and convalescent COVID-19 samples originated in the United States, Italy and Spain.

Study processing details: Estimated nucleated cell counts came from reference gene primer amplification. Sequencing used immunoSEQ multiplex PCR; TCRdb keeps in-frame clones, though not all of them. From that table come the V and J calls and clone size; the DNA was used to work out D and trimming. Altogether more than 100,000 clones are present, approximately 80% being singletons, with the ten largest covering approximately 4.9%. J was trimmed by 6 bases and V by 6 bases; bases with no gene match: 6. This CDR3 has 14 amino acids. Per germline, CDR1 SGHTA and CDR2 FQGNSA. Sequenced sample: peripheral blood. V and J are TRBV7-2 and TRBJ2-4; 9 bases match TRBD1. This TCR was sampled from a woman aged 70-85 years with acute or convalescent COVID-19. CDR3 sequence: CASSSTGGANIQYF. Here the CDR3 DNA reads TGTGCCAGCAGTTCCACAGGGGGCGCAAACATTCAGTACTTC.